The TCR beta chain under discussion was sequenced for a study of blood T cell repertoires in COVID-19. Some clones are missing from TCRdb's copy, which holds only in-frame ones; the method was immunoSEQ multiplex PCR. The data hold 130,000 or so clones, with approximately 71% observed a single time. V shed 1 base and J shed 0 bases, with 9 bases lying between them. CDR3 length: 15 residues. The germline gives CDR1 SGHVS, CDR2 FQNEAQ. This clonotype originated in a woman aged 65 to 85 with acute or convalescent COVID-19. Sequencing used peripheral blood. The chain combines TRBV7-8 with TRBJ1-1; maybe TRBD1 (5 bases). The CDR3 nucleotides read TGTGCCAGCAGCTTAGTTGGGGGGGTGAACACTGAAGCTTTCTTT. Translating it yields CASSLVGGVNTEAFF.